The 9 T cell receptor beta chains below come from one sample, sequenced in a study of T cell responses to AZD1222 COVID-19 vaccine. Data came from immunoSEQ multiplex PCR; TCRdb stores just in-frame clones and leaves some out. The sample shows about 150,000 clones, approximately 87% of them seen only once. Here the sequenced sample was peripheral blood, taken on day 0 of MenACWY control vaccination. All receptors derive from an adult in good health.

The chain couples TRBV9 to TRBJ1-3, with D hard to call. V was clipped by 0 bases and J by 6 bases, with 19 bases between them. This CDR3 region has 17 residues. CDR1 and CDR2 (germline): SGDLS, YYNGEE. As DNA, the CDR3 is TGTGCCAGCAGCGTAGCCGCCCGGAGCCCGGCAGTAAACACCATATATTTT. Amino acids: CASSVAARSPAVNTIYF.

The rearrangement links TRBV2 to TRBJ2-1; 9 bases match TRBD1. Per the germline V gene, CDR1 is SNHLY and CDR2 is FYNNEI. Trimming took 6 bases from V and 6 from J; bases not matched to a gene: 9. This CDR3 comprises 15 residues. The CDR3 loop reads CASRAGTGSSNEQFF. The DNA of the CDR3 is TGTGCCAGCAGAGCCGGGACAGGGAGTTCCAATGAGCAGTTCTTC.

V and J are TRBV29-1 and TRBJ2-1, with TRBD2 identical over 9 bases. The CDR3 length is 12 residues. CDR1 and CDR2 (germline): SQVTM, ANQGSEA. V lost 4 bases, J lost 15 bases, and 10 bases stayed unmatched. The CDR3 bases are TGCAGCGTTGTCCTAGCGGGGCGGCCGGGGTTCTTC. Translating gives CSVVLAGRPGFF.

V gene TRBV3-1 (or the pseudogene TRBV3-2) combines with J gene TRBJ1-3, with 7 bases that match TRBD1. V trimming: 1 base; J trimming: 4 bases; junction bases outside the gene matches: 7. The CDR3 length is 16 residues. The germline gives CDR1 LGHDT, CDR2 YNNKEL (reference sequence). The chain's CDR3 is CASSQVRTGTGNTIYF. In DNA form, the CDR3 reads TGTGCCAGCAGCCAAGTCCGGACAGGAACAGGAAACACCATATATTTT.

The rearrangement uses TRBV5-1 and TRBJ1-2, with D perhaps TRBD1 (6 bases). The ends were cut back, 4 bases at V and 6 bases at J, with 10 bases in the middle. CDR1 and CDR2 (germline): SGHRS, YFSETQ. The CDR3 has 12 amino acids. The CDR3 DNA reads TGCGCCAGCAGCCCGGACAGCGATGGCTACACCTTC. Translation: CASSPDSDGYTF.

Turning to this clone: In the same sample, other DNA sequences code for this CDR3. CDR3 residues: CASSLRGNTIYF. The DNA for the CDR3 is TGTGCCAGCAGCTTGAGGGGAAACACCATATATTTT. The V and J genes are TRBV5-6 and TRBJ1-3, with unresolved D. The CDR3 spans 12 residues. The germline V gene has CDR1 SGHDT and CDR2 YYEEEE. V lost 1 base and J lost 4, with 3 bases in between.

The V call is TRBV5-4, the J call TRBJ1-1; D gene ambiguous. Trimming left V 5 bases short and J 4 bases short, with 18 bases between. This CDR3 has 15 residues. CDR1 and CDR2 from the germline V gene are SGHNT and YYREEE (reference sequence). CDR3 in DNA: TGTGCCAGCAGTCCTCTCTCTGTACAGACCACTGAAGCTTTCTTT. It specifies CASSPLSVQTTEAFF.

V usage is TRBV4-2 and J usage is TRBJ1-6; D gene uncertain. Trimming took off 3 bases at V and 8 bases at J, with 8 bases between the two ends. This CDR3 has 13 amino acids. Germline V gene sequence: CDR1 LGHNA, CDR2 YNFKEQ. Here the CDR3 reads CASSHPRDSPLHF. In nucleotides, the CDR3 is TGTGCCAGCAGCCACCCCCGGGATTCACCCCTCCACTTT.

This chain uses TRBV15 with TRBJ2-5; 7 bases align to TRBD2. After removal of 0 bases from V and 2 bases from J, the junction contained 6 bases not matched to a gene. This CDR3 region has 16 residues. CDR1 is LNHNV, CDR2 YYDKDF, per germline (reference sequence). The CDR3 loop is CATSRDGSGGQETQYF. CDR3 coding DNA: TGTGCCACCAGCAGAGATGGGTCCGGGGGGCAAGAGACCCAGTACTTC.